This T cell receptor beta chain was sequenced during a study of OX40 agonist ivuxolimab in advanced cancers. Blood sampling took place at baseline, cycle 4 day 1, and cycle 7 day 1. This clone was detected only once. Its antigen is not known. Method: immunoSEQ multiplex PCR; TCRdb's copy keeps in-frame clones and lacks some. The sample holds 80,000 to 85,000 clones; around 84% are singletons and the top ten take roughly 6%. Per the germline V gene, CDR1 is MNHNY and CDR2 is SVGAGI (reference sequence). J gave up 0 bases and V 2 bases, and 2 bases lay outside the gene matches. CDR3 size: 15 residues. The study, taken as a whole, reports: There was clonal expansion of CD4+ and CD8+ blood T cells by week 6 at 0.1 to 3.0 mg/kg.

The chain couples TRBV6-6 to TRBJ2-3, with 7 bases identical to TRBD2. Here the sequenced sample was CD4+ or CD8+ T cells sorted from blood, taken in a trial of the OX40 agonist ivuxolimab. This TCR came from an adult with an advanced solid tumor such as melanoma, head and neck, liver or kidney cancer. The CDR3 sequence: CASSYGEGSTDTQYF. CDR3 coding DNA: TGTGCCAGCAGTTACGGGGAGGGCAGCACAGATACGCAGTATTTT.